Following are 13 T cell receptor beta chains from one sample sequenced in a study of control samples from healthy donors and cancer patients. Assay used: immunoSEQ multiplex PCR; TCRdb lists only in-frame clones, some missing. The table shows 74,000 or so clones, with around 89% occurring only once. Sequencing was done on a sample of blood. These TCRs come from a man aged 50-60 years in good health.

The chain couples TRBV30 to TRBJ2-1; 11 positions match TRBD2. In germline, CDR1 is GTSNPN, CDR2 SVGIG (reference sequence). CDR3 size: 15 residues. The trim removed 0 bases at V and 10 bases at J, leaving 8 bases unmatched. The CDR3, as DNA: TGTGCCTGGAGTGTCGATAGCGGGGGGGCCCAGGAGCAGTTCTTC. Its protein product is CAWSVDSGGAQEQFF. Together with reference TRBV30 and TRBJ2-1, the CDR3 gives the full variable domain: SQTIHQWPATLVQPVGSPLSLECTVEGTSNPNLYWYRQAAGRGLQLLFYSVGIGQISSEVPQNLSASRPQDRQFILSSKKLLLSDSGFYLCAWSVDSGGAQEQFFGPGTRLTVL.

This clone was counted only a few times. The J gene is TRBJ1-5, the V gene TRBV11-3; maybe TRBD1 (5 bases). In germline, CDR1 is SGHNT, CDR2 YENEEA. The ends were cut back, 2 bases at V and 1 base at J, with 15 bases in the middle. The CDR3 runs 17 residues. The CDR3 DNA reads TGTGCCAGCAGCTTACTTTCACAGGTCCCCAGCAATCAGCCCCAGCATTTT. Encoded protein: CASSLLSQVPSNQPQHF.

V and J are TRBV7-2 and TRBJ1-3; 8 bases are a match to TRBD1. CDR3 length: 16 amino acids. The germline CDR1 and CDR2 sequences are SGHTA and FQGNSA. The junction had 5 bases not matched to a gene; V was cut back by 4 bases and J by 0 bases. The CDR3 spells CASSSGTGGSGNTIYF. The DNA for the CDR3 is TGTGCCAGCAGCTCCGGAACAGGGGGCTCTGGAAACACCATATATTTT.

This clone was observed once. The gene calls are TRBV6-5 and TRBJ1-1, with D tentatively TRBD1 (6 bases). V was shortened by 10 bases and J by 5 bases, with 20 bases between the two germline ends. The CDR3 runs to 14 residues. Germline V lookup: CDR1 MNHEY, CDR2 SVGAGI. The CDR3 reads CATTGQGKKTEAFF. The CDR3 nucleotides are TGTGCCACCACTGGTCAGGGGAAGAAGACTGAAGCTTTCTTT.

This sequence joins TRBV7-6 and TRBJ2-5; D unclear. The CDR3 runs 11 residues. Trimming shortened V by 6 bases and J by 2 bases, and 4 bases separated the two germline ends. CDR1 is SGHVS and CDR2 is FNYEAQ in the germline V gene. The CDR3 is CASSAQETQYF. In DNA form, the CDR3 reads TGTGCCAGCAGTGCACAAGAGACCCAGTACTTC.

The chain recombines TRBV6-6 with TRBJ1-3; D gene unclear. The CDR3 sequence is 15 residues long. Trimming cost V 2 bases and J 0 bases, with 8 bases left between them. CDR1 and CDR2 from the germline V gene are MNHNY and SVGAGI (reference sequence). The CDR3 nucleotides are TGTGCCAGCAGTTACCGAGGATCCTCTGGAAACACCATATATTTT. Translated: CASSYRGSSGNTIYF.

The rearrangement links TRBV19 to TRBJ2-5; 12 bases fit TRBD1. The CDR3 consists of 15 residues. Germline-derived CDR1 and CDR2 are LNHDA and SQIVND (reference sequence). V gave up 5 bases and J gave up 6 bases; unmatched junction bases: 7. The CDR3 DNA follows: TGTGCCAGTAGTTCCGGGACAGGGGGCTTGAAGACCCAGTACTTC. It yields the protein CASSSGTGGLKTQYF.

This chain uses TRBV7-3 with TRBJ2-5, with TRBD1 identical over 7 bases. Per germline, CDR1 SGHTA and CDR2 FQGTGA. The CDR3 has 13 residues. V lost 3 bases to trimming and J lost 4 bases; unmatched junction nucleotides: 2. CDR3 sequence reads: CASSLGQTETQYF. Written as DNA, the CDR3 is TGTGCCAGCAGCTTGGGACAGACAGAGACCCAGTACTTC.

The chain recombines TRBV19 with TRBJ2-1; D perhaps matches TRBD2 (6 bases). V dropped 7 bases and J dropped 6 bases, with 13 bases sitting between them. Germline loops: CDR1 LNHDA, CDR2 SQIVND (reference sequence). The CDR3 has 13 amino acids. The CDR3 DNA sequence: TGTGCCAGTATCGGGGGTTACTCCAATGAGCAGTTCTTC. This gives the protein CASIGGYSNEQFF.

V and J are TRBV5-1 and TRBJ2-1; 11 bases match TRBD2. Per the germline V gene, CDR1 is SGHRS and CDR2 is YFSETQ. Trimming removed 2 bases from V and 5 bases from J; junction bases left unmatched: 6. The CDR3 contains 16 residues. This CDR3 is CASSFQIAGGNNEQFF. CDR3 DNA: TGCGCCAGCAGCTTCCAAATAGCGGGGGGGAACAATGAGCAGTTCTTC.

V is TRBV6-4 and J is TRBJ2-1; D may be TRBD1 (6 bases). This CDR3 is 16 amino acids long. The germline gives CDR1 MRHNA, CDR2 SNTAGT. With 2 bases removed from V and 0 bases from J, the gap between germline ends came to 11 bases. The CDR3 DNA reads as TGTGCCAGCAGTGACCAGGGGAGTGGCTCCTACAATGAGCAGTTCTTC. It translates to CASSDQGSGSYNEQFF.

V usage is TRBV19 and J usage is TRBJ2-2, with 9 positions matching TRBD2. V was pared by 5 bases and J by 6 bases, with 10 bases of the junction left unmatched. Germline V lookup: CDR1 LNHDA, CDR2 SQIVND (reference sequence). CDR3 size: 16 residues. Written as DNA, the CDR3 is TGTGCCAGTAGTCGATCTCCGGGGACTAGCTCCGGGGAGCTGTTTTTT. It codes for CASSRSPGTSSGELFF.

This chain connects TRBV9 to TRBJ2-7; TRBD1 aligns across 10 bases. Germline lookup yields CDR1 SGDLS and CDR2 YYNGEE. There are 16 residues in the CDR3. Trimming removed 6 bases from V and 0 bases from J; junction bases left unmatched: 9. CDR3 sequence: CASNSNRDRGSYEQYF. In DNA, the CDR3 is TGTGCCAGCAACTCCAACCGGGACAGGGGCTCCTACGAGCAGTACTTC.